Following are 19 T cell receptor beta chains from one sample sequenced in a study of OX40 agonist ivuxolimab in advanced cancers. Profiled with immunoSEQ multiplex PCR; TCRdb holds only in-frame clones, not every one. In the table there are approximately 45,000 clones, 80% to 90% of which are singletons. Sequenced material: CD4+ or CD8+ T cells sorted from blood, taken in a trial of the OX40 agonist ivuxolimab. These receptors came from an adult with an advanced solid tumor such as melanoma, head and neck, liver or kidney cancer.

This rearrangement joins TRBV10-3 to TRBJ2-2, with D perhaps TRBD2 (6 bases). Germline V gives CDR1 ENHRY, CDR2 SYGVKD. Deletions cut 2 bases from V and 0 bases from J, with 10 bases between. The CDR3 runs 16 residues. CDR3 loop: CAISERAGTNTGELFF. CDR3 DNA: TGTGCCATCAGTGAGAGGGCGGGAACGAACACCGGGGAGCTGTTTTTT.

The chain has TRBV5-4 and TRBJ2-5; no firm D call. Trimming removed 4 bases at V and 2 bases at J, with 15 bases between. Germline V gene lookup returns CDR1 SGHNT and CDR2 YYREEE (reference sequence). This CDR3 region has 15 residues. In nucleotides, the CDR3 is TGTGCCAGCAGCCTATCACAGCAGACACAAGAGACCCAGTACTTC. It yields the protein CASSLSQQTQETQYF.

The chain is built from TRBV19 and TRBJ2-3; D call uncertain. Per the germline V gene, CDR1 is LNHDA and CDR2 is SQIVND (reference sequence). The length of the CDR3 is 13 residues. V lost 3 bases to trimming and J lost 5 bases, with 9 bases between them. The CDR3 bases are TGTGCCAGTAGTATTTCGCTTGGAGATACGCAGTATTTT. This codes for CASSISLGDTQYF.

This clone was recorded a few times. The rearrangement uses TRBV7-3 and TRBJ2-2; D possibly corresponds to TRBD2 (6 bases). Germline V gene sequence: CDR1 SGHTA, CDR2 FQGTGA. The V gene lost 2 bases and the J gene lost 4 bases, with 14 bases spanning the gap. The CDR3 runs to 16 residues. The CDR3 is CASSLQGTPITGELFF. CDR3 coding DNA: TGTGCCAGCAGCTTACAAGGGACTCCAATCACCGGGGAGCTGTTTTTT.

This chain links TRBV6-5 with TRBJ2-1; perhaps TRBD2 as D (7 bases). This CDR3 region has 14 residues. Trimming left V 10 bases short and J 0 bases short, with 13 bases between. Germline CDR1 MNHEY, CDR2 SVGAGI. In DNA form, the CDR3 reads TGTGCCACCCAAGGGGGGGGCTCCTACAATGAGCAGTTCTTC. Translation: CATQGGGSYNEQFF.

The gene calls are TRBV30 and TRBJ1-2; 9 bases agree with TRBD1. CDR3 length: 13 residues. V dropped 5 bases and J dropped 7; count of bases not matched to a gene: 8. Germline V gene lookup returns CDR1 GTSNPN and CDR2 SVGIG (reference sequence). CDR3 region: CAWVNRGLSGYTF. Here the CDR3 DNA reads TGTGCCTGGGTCAACAGGGGGCTTAGTGGCTACACCTTC.

The chain's CDR3 is CASSTTVTNEKLFF. Written as DNA, the CDR3 is TGTGCCAGTAGTACGACAGTAACTAATGAAAAACTGTTTTTT. The chain uses TRBV19 and TRBJ1-4, with D maybe TRBD1 (5 bases). With 4 bases removed from V and 1 base from J, the gap between germline ends came to 7 bases. CDR3 length: 14 residues. Germline-derived CDR1 and CDR2 are LNHDA and SQIVND (reference sequence).

The chain recombines TRBV28 with TRBJ1-6, with a possible D match to TRBD1 (5 bases). This CDR3 has 15 amino acids. Trimming left V 6 bases short and J 7 bases short, with 16 bases between. In germline, CDR1 is MDHEN, CDR2 SYDVKM. DNA for the CDR3: TGTGCCAGCAGCCCCGGGGGGAGGGCGAATTCACCCCTCCACTTT. It encodes CASSPGGRANSPLHF.

The genes are TRBV7-5 and TRBJ1-5. TRBV7-5 is reported as a pseudogene. CDR3 length: 18 residues. CDR3 DNA: TGTGCCAGAAGACAAGGAAATACTGGATGGGTAAGCAATCAGCCCCAGCATTTT. It encodes CARRQGNTGWVSNQPQHF.

The J gene is TRBJ2-3, the V gene TRBV4-2, with 10 bases lining up with TRBD2. Trimming removed 0 bases from V and 3 bases from J; junction bases left unmatched: 6. This CDR3 contains 17 residues. CDR1 and CDR2 from the germline V gene are LGHNA and YNFKEQ. CDR3 in DNA: TGTGCCAGCAGCCAAGAAGCAGCGGGGGGGACTACAGATACGCAGTATTTT. Residues: CASSQEAAGGTTDTQYF.

V is TRBV19 and J is TRBJ2-2; 10 bases fit TRBD1. Germline CDR1 is LNHDA and CDR2 is SQIVND (reference sequence). The trim removed 5 bases at V and 4 bases at J, leaving 10 bases unmatched. The CDR3 covers 17 residues. For the CDR3, the DNA is TGTGCCAGTAGTGTAATTACCGGACAGGGGGGCACCGGGGAGCTGTTTTTT. Residues: CASSVITGQGGTGELFF.

The chain joins TRBV11-2 to TRBJ1-2; TRBD1 is a possible D gene (6 bases). Trimming shortened V by 1 base and J by 8 bases, and 14 bases separated the two germline ends. The CDR3 loop spans 14 amino acids. Looked up from germline, CDR1 is SGHAT and CDR2 is FQNNGV. The CDR3 region has the DNA TGTGCCAGCAGCTTAGCCGGGGGCGAAACAGGCTACACCTTC. Its protein product is CASSLAGGETGYTF.

This clone was picked up a small number of times. The chain uses TRBV7-9 and TRBJ2-7; 10 bases match TRBD2. This CDR3 contains 13 residues. Germline V lookup: CDR1 SEHNR, CDR2 FQNEAQ (reference sequence). V lost 9 bases, J lost 6 bases, and 8 bases stayed unmatched. CDR3 nucleotide sequence: TGTGCCAGTGGGAGCGGGAGGGCCCTCGAGCAGTACTTC. This sequence encodes CASGSGRALEQYF.

This clone was recorded only once. The gene calls are TRBV28 and TRBJ2-7; D call uncertain. CDR3 length: 12 residues. CDR1 and CDR2 (germline): MDHEN, SYDVKM. The germline V and J ends were trimmed by 3 bases and 3 bases, with 6 bases remaining between them. This chain's CDR3 is CASSLQYYEQYF. The CDR3 coding sequence is TGTGCCAGCAGTTTGCAGTACTACGAGCAGTACTTC.

The V gene is TRBV18, the J gene TRBJ1-5; no definite D call. The V gene lost 3 bases and the J gene lost 4 bases, with 7 bases spanning the gap. The germline gives CDR1 KGHSH, CDR2 LQKENI. The CDR3 is 13 amino acids. CDR3 region: CASSPAANQPQHF. The CDR3 DNA reads as TGTGCCAGCTCACCCGCGGCGAATCAGCCCCAGCATTTT.

This sequence joins TRBV18 and TRBJ1-3; the D gene is possibly TRBD1 (6 bases). The length of the CDR3 is 13 residues. V was trimmed by 4 bases and J by 2 bases, leaving 6 bases between them. Per germline, CDR1 KGHSH and CDR2 LQKENI. CDR3 protein: CASSQGAGNTIYF. CDR3 sequence (DNA): TGTGCCAGCTCACAGGGGGCTGGAAACACCATATATTTT.

The J gene is TRBJ2-4, the V gene TRBV7-2; D gene ambiguous. This CDR3 is built from 14 residues. Germline V gene lookup returns CDR1 SGHTA and CDR2 FQGNSA. The V end was cut by 0 bases, the J end by 0 bases, with 3 bases between. The CDR3 nucleotides are TGTGCCAGCAGCTTAGCACCAGCCAAAAACATTCAGTACTTC. It is translated as CASSLAPAKNIQYF.

The chain has TRBV5-6 and TRBJ2-7, with D tentatively TRBD2 (6 bases). The ends were cut back, 5 bases at V and 6 bases at J, with 15 bases in the middle. CDR1 SGHDT and CDR2 YYEEEE come from the germline V gene. This CDR3 has 13 amino acids. The CDR3 here is CASRVSGSLEQYF. DNA for the CDR3: TGTGCCAGCAGGGTTAGCGGTTCACTCGAGCAGTACTTC.

Only one count was recorded for this clone. V is TRBV9 and J is TRBJ2-1; 11 bases line up with TRBD2. V shed 0 bases, J shed 5 bases, and the junction held 4 bases outside the gene matches. Germline lookup yields CDR1 SGDLS and CDR2 YYNGEE. The CDR3 sequence is 16 residues long. The CDR3, as DNA: TGTGCCAGCAGCGTAGGACTAGCGGGATTTGACAATGAGCAGTTCTTC. This codes for CASSVGLAGFDNEQFF.